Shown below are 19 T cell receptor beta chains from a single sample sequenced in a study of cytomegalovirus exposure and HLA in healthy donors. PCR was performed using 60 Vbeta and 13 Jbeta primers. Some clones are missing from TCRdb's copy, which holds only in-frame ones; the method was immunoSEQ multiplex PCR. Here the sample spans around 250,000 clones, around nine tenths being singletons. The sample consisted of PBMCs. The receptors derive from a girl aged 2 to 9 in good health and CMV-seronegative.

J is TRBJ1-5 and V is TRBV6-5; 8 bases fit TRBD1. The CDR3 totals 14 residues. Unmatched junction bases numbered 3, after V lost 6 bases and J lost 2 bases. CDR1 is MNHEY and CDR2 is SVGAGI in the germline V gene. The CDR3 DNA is TGTGCCAGCAGGCCGACAGGGGGCAATCAGCCCCAGCATTTT. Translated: CASRPTGGNQPQHF.

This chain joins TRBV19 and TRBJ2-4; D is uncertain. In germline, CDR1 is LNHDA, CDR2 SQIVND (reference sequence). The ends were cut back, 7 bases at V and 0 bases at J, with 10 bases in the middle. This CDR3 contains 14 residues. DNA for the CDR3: TGTGCCAGTACCCTCGGAGTAGCCAAAAACATTCAGTACTTC. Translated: CASTLGVAKNIQYF.

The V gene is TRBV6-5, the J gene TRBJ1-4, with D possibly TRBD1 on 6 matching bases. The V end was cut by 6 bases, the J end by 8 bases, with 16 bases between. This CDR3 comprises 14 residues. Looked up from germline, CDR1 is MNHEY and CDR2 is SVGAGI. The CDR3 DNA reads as TGTGCCAGCAGCTATTACAGGGAGTCAGAAAAACTGTTTTTT. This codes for CASSYYRESEKLFF.

This CDR3 reads CASSQDAAGGIRETQYF. The CDR3 bases are TGCGCCAGCAGCCAAGATGCGGCGGGGGGGATCCGAGAGACCCAGTACTTC. V gene TRBV4-1 combines with J gene TRBJ2-5, with TRBD2 matching 9 bases. CDR1 and CDR2 (germline): MGHRA, YSYEKL. This CDR3 is built from 17 residues. The trim removed 0 bases at V and 4 bases at J, leaving 9 bases unmatched.

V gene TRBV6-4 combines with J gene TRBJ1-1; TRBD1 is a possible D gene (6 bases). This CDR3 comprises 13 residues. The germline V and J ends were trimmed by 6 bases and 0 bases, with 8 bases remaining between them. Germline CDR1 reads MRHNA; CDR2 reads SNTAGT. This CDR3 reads CASRAGVNTEAFF. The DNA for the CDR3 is TGTGCCAGCAGGGCAGGGGTGAACACTGAAGCTTTCTTT.

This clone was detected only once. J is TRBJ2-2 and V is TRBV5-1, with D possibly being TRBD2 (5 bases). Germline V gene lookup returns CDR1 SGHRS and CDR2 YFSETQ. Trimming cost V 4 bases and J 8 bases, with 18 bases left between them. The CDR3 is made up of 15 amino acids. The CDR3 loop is CASSLEDYSAGELFF. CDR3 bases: TGCGCCAGCAGCCTCGAAGACTACTCCGCAGGGGAGCTGTTTTTT.

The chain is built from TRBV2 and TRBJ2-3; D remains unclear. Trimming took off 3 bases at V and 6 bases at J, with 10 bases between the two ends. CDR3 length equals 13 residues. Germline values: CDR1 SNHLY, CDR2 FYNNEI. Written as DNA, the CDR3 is TGTGCCAGCAGTGATCCACCTCGGGATACGCAGTATTTT. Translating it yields CASSDPPRDTQYF.

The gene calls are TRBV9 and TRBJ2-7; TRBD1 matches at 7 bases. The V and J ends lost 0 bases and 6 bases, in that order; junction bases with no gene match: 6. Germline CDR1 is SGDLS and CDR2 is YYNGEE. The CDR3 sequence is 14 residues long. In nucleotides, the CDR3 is TGTGCCAGCAGCGTAGGGGACAGCTTTCTCGAGCAGTACTTC. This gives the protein CASSVGDSFLEQYF.

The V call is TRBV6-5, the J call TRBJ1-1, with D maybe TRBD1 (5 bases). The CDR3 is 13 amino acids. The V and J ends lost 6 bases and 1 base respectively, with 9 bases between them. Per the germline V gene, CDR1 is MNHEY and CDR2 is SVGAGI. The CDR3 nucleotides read TGTGCCAGCAGCCCCGGGGGGAACACTGAAGCTTTCTTT. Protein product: CASSPGGNTEAFF.

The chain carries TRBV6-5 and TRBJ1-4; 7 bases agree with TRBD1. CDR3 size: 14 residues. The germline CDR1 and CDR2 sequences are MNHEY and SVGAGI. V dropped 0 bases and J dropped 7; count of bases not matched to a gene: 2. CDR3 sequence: CASSYSGGGEKLFF. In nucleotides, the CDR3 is TGTGCCAGCAGTTACTCAGGGGGCGGTGAAAAACTGTTTTTT.

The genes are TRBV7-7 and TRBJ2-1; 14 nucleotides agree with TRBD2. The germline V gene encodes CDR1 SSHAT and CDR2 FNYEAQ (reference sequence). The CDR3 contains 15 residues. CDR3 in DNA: TGTGCTAGCTCAAGGACTAGCGGGGGGAACAATGAGCAGTTCTTC. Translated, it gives CASSRTSGGNNEQFF.

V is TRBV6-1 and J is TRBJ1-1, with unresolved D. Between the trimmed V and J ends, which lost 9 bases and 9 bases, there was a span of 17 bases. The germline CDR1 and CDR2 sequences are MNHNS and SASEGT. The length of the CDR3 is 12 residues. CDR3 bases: TGTGCCAGTTCTCCCGCGGGCTGGAAAGCTTTCTTT. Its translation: CASSPAGWKAFF.

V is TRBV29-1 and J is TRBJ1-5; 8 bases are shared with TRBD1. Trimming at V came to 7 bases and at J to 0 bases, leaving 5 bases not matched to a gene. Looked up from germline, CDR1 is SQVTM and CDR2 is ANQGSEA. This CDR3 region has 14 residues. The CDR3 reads CSARTGNSNQPQHF. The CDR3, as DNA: TGCAGCGCCCGGACAGGGAATAGCAATCAGCCCCAGCATTTT.

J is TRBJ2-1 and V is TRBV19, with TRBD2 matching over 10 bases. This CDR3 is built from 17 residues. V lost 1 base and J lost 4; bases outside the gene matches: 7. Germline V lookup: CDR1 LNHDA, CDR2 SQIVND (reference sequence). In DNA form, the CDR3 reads TGTGCCAGTAGTATAGTCCTAGCGGGAGTACGGTACAATGAGCAGTTCTTC. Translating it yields CASSIVLAGVRYNEQFF.

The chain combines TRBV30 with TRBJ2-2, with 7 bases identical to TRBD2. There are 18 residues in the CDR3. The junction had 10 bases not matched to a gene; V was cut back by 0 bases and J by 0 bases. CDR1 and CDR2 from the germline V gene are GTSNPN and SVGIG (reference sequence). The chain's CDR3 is CAWSVFPPSGANTGELFF. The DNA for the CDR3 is TGTGCCTGGAGTGTATTCCCTCCTAGCGGCGCGAACACCGGGGAGCTGTTTTTT.

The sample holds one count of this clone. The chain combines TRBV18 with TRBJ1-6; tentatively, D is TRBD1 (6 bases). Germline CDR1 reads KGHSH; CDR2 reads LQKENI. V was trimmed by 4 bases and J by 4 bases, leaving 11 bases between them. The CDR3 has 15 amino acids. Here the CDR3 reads CASSRRGMYNSPLHF. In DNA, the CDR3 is TGTGCCAGCTCACGTAGGGGGATGTATAATTCACCCCTCCACTTT.

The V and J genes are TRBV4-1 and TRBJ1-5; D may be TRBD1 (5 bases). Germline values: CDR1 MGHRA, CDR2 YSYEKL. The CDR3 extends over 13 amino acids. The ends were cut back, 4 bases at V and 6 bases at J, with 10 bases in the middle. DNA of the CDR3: TGCGCCAGCAGCCCCGGACAAGGTCAGCCCCAGCATTTT. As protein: CASSPGQGQPQHF.

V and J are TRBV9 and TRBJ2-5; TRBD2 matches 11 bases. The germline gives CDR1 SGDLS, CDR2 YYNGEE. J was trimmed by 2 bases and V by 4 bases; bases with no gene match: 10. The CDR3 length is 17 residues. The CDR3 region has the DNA TGTGCCAGCAGCCTCCCGGGGGCTAGCGGGGGGCAAGAGACCCAGTACTTC. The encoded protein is CASSLPGASGGQETQYF.

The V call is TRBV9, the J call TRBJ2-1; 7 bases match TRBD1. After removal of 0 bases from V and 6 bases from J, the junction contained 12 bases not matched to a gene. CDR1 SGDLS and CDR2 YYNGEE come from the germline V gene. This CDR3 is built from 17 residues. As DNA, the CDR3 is TGTGCCAGCAGCGTAGCTCTAAGAACAGGGGTGGGCAATGAGCAGTTCTTC. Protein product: CASSVALRTGVGNEQFF.